This T cell receptor (beta chain) was documented in a study of identical twins. A template switching step contributed a universal primer site, while unique molecular identifiers were present in the cDNA. TCRdb itself ran the 5' RACE reads through MiXCR, one entry per CDR3 protein. The table lists approximately 1.8 million distinct CDR3 sequences, about 31% of them singletons. Overall study results and limits: Instead of following the same donors, the conclusions were based on cross-sectional statistical analysis. Monozygotic twin pairs showed more out-of-frame TCR alpha sharing than models estimated. Sharing of beta out-of-frame sequences by twins showed a weaker excess.

V lost 6 bases, J lost 8 bases, and 7 bases lay in between. The germline V gene has CDR1 SNHLY and CDR2 FYNNEI. The CDR3 is 11 residues long. A few counts support this clonotype. Its antigen is not identified. The chain joins TRBV2 to TRBJ1-4, with D perhaps matching TRBD1 (5 bases). The sequencing input was cord blood. This TCR was sampled from a newborn girl in good health. CDR3 protein: CASRRDEKLFF. The DNA of the CDR3 is TGTGCCAGCAGAAGGGACGAAAAACTGTTTTTT.